Listed here are 4 T cell receptor beta chains from one sample, sequenced in a study of molecular identifiers for immune sequencing clone quantification. TCRdb redid the calling of the PCR reads with MiXCR, one entry per CDR3 protein. The sample lists about 40,000 distinct CDR3 sequences, 15% to 20% occurring once. The sample consisted of naive CD8+ T cells from blood, with Jurkat cell RNA spiked in. Subset: FACS-sorted CD8+CD4-CCR7+CD45RA+ naive T cells. Source of these receptors: a human donor in good health. Some libraries in this study had Jurkat cell RNA spiked in.

In its sample, this clonotype was seen many times. This chain links TRBV7-9 with TRBJ2-1; 7 bases map to TRBD2. The CDR3 length is 15 residues. Germline lookup yields CDR1 SEHNR and CDR2 FQNEAQ (reference sequence). J gave up 7 bases and V 4 bases, and 10 bases lay outside the gene matches. Here the CDR3 DNA reads TGTGCCAGCAGCTCCCTGACGGGGGGTGAGAATGAGCAGTTCTTC. It encodes CASSSLTGGENEQFF.

This clonotype was seen many times. The V and J genes are TRBV4-3 and TRBJ2-2; 9 bases fit TRBD1. V trimming: 1 base; J trimming: 7 bases; junction bases outside the gene matches: 7. Germline assignment: CDR1 LGHNA and CDR2 YSLEER. CDR3 length equals 16 residues. CDR3 in amino acids: CASSQGGQGSYGELFF. CDR3 sequence (DNA): TGCGCCAGCAGCCAAGGTGGACAGGGGTCATACGGGGAGCTGTTTTTT.

There are many counts of this clonotype. V gene TRBV7-8 combines with J gene TRBJ1-4; D unresolved. The V end lost 5 bases, the J end lost 6 bases, and 13 bases lay between the germline ends. This CDR3 has 14 residues. CDR1 SGHVS and CDR2 FQNEAQ come from the germline V gene. The CDR3: CASSLGRDYEKLFF. In DNA form, the CDR3 reads TGTGCCAGCAGCCTCGGACGGGATTATGAAAAACTGTTTTTT. The whole variable domain, filled in from reference TRBV7-8 and TRBJ1-4, reads GAGVSQSPRYKVAKRGQDVALRCDPISGHVSLFWYQQALGQGPEFLTYFQNEAQLDKSGLPSDRFFAERPEGSVSTLKIQRTQQEDSAVYLCASSLGRDYEKLFFGSGTQLSVL.

Regarding this clonotype: This may be a read error, as it is one base from a much larger clone. This chain links TRBV29-1 with TRBJ2-7; D ambiguous. V lost 6 bases to trimming and J lost 5 bases, with 14 bases between them. The CDR3 contains 12 residues. The germline V gene has CDR1 SQVTM and CDR2 ANQGSEA. CDR3 region: CSVPARRDEQYF. CDR3 nucleotide sequence: TGCAGCGTCCCCGCCAGGAGAGACGAGCAGTACTTC.